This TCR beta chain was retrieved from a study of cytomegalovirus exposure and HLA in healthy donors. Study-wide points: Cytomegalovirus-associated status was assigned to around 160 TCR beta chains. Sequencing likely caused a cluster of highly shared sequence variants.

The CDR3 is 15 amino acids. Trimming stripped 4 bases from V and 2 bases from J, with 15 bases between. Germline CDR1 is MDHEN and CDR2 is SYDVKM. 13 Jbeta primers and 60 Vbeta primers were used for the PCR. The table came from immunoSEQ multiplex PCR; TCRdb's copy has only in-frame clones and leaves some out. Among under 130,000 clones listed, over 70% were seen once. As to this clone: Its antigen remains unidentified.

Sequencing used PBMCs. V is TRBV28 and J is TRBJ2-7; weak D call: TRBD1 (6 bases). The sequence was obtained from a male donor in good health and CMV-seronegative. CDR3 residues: CASSWGPSRAYEQYF. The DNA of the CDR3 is TGTGCCAGCAGTTGGGGGCCCAGCAGGGCCTACGAGCAGTACTTC.